These 18 T cell receptor beta chains came from one sample sequenced in a study of shared clonotypes between healthy human individuals. Libraries were prepared by immunoSEQ multiplex PCR; TCRdb keeps only in-frame clonotypes and omits some of them. The profile shows hundreds of thousands of clones, 90% to 97% of them singletons. The specimen was memory CD8+ T cells sorted from blood. Subset: CD45RO+ cells pooled with CCR7-negative TemRA cells. The receptors were sampled from a young man in good health.

V and J are TRBV19 and TRBJ2-7; unclear D gene. Germline V CDR1 and CDR2: LNHDA, SQIVND (reference sequence). CDR3 length: 11 residues. The germline V and J ends were trimmed by 3 bases and 5 bases, with 5 bases remaining between them. The CDR3 coding sequence is TGTGCCAGTAGTATGGGTAACGAGCAGTACTTC. The encoded protein is CASSMGNEQYF. Full variable domain (missing parts from reference TRBV19 and TRBJ2-7): DGGITQSPKYLFRKEGQNVTLSCEQNLNHDAMYWYRQDPGQGLRLIYYSQIVNDFQKGDIAEGYSVSREKKESFPLTVTSAQKNPTAFYLCASSMGNEQYFGPGTRLTVT.

This clone was seen a single time. This sample includes further DNA sequences coding for the same CDR3. The chain links TRBV28 to TRBJ2-7; D is possibly TRBD2 (5 bases). From germline, CDR1 is MDHEN and CDR2 SYDVKM. V was pared by 3 bases and J by 5 bases, with 5 bases between. The CDR3 has 11 amino acids. CDR3 region: CASSLRDEQYF. The CDR3 DNA sequence: TGTGCCAGCAGTTTGAGGGACGAGCAGTACTTC.

The chain carries TRBV28 and TRBJ2-7, with D perhaps matching TRBD2 (7 bases). CDR3 length: 14 amino acids. Trimming stripped 1 base from V and 4 bases from J, with 11 bases between. Germline lookup yields CDR1 MDHEN and CDR2 SYDVKM. CDR3 amino acids: CASSLSGEGYEQYF. CDR3 DNA sequence: TGTGCCAGCAGTTTATCAGGGGAGGGTTACGAGCAGTACTTC.

The chain is built from TRBV19 and TRBJ2-7; TRBD1 matches at 11 bases. The V gene's germline CDR1 is LNHDA and CDR2 SQIVND (reference sequence). The ends lost 6 bases at V and 3 bases at J; junction bases unmatched: 13. The CDR3 consists of 17 residues. The CDR3 coding sequence is TGTGCCAGTAGAAAAACGGACCGGGACAGGGGGAACTACGAGCAGTACTTC. This codes for CASRKTDRDRGNYEQYF.

The chain joins TRBV30 to TRBJ2-1; 13 bases are a match to TRBD2. CDR1 GTSNPN and CDR2 SVGIG come from the germline V gene (reference sequence). J gave up 6 bases and V 3 bases, and 8 bases lay outside the gene matches. CDR3 size: 16 residues. The CDR3 spells CAWRGLTSGRLNEQFF. DNA for the CDR3: TGTGCCTGGAGAGGGCTGACTAGCGGGAGGCTCAATGAGCAGTTCTTC.

The chain employs TRBV18 and TRBJ1-4, with D unclear. The length of the CDR3 is 13 residues. Trimming stripped 5 bases from V and 2 bases from J, with 6 bases between. Germline V gene data show CDR1 as KGHSH and CDR2 as LQKENI. CDR3 sequence reads: CASSVGTNEKLFF. In nucleotides, the CDR3 is TGTGCCAGCTCAGTGGGGACTAATGAAAAACTGTTTTTT.

This clone was detected only once. The V gene is TRBV7-9, the J gene TRBJ1-1, with TRBD1 as a possible D gene (5 bases). V shed 4 bases and J shed 5 bases, with 5 bases lying between them. CDR3 length equals 11 residues. Germline-derived CDR1 and CDR2 are SEHNR and FQNEAQ (reference sequence). The CDR3 spells CASSSGTEAFF. The CDR3 DNA is TGTGCCAGCAGCTCAGGGACTGAAGCTTTCTTT.

V usage is TRBV29-1 and J usage is TRBJ2-1; D possibly corresponds to TRBD1 (5 bases). Trimming removed 4 bases from V and 2 bases from J, with 15 bases in between. The V gene's germline CDR1 is SQVTM and CDR2 ANQGSEA. This CDR3 has 15 amino acids. CDR3 sequence (DNA): TGCAGCGTTGTCCGTCTCGCAGGGCCCTACAATGAGCAGTTCTTC. Amino acids: CSVVRLAGPYNEQFF.

The sample holds one count of this clone. The chain joins TRBV10-3 to TRBJ2-5; 9 positions agree with TRBD1. CDR3 length: 18 residues. Germline values: CDR1 ENHRY, CDR2 SYGVKD. The V and J ends lost 0 bases and 2 bases, in that order; junction bases with no gene match: 10. The CDR3 loop reads CAISESTGGAGRQETQYF. CDR3 in DNA: TGTGCCATCAGTGAGTCCACAGGGGGCGCGGGGCGACAAGAGACCCAGTACTTC.

This clone appeared once. This chain uses TRBV5-1 with TRBJ2-1, with TRBD1 matching 8 bases. The V gene's germline CDR1 is SGHRS and CDR2 YFSETQ. With 4 bases clipped from V and 4 bases from J, the junction kept 4 bases outside the gene matches. CDR3 length: 14 residues. CDR3 loop: CASSPGQAYNEQFF. CDR3 in DNA: TGCGCCAGCAGCCCGGGACAGGCATACAATGAGCAGTTCTTC.

V is TRBV12-1 and J is TRBJ2-5; TRBD2 is the table's D call, not checked against the DNA. TRBV12-1 is noted as a pseudogene. The CDR3 is 17 residues long. The CDR3 reads CASSFKLAYLYQETQYF. The CDR3 region has the DNA TGTGCCAGCAGCTTTAAACTAGCGTACCTGTACCAAGAGACCCAGTACTTC.

In DNA, the CDR3 is TGCAGTGACTATGGCTACACCTTC. Encoded protein: CSDYGYTF. V usage is TRBV20-1 and J usage is TRBJ1-2, with D hard to call. Germline-derived CDR1 and CDR2 are DFQATT and SNEGSKA (reference sequence). This CDR3 has 8 amino acids. Deletions cut 7 bases from V and 3 bases from J, with 0 bases between.

The chain couples TRBV2 to TRBJ1-3; perhaps TRBD1 as D (6 bases). Trimming removed 4 bases at V and 5 bases at J, with 9 bases between. The germline V gene has CDR1 SNHLY and CDR2 FYNNEI. CDR3 length equals 13 residues. CDR3 DNA sequence: TGTGCCAGCAGTGGGACAGATCGAAACACCATATATTTT. Protein sequence: CASSGTDRNTIYF.

The chain is built from TRBV6-5 and TRBJ1-4, with D possibly matching TRBD1 (6 bases). This CDR3 has 14 residues. V shed 0 bases and J shed 7 bases, with 9 bases lying between them. Germline lookup yields CDR1 MNHEY and CDR2 SVGAGI. CDR3 DNA: TGTGCCAGCAGTTACTCAGGGGGAGGTGAAAAACTGTTTTTT. Translating it yields CASSYSGGGEKLFF.

This rearrangement joins TRBV7-2 to TRBJ1-3; 9 bases match TRBD1. V gave up 3 bases and J gave up 3 bases; unmatched junction bases: 0. The CDR3 sequence is 14 residues long. Germline CDR1 SGHTA, CDR2 FQGNSA. The DNA of the CDR3 is TGTGCCAGCAGCTTGGACAGGGGTGGAAACACCATATATTTT. This sequence encodes CASSLDRGGNTIYF.

This rearrangement joins TRBV19 to TRBJ2-5, with a tentative D call TRBD1 (5 bases). The CDR3 loop spans 15 amino acids. The V end lost 1 base, the J end lost 2 bases, and 11 bases lay between the germline ends. Germline values: CDR1 LNHDA, CDR2 SQIVND (reference sequence). CDR3 in DNA: TGTGCCAGTAGTATAGTGGCAGGGCCGCAAGAGACCCAGTACTTC. The encoded protein is CASSIVAGPQETQYF.

The rearrangement joins TRBV19 to TRBJ2-2; TRBD2 agrees at 8 bases. Germline-derived CDR1 and CDR2 are LNHDA and SQIVND (reference sequence). The CDR3 sequence is 14 residues long. Trimming at V came to 10 bases and at J to 3 bases, leaving 7 bases not matched to a gene. CDR3 nucleotides: TGTGCCACCCCCCGCGGGGGGTACACCGGGGAGCTGTTTTTT. Residues: CATPRGGYTGELFF.

The rearrangement uses TRBV29-1 and TRBJ2-7; D remains unclear. The CDR3 covers 13 residues. The ends were cut back, 5 bases at V and 3 bases at J, with 14 bases in the middle. In germline, CDR1 is SQVTM, CDR2 ANQGSEA. The CDR3, as DNA: TGCAGCGTTTTCTCCCCGAGTAGCTACGAGCAGTACTTC. Its translation: CSVFSPSSYEQYF.